This T cell receptor (beta chain) stems from a study of blood T cell repertoires in COVID-19. Study context: Spain, Italy and the United States supplied samples that represented acute and convalescent COVID-19.

Libraries were prepared by immunoSEQ multiplex PCR; TCRdb keeps only in-frame clonotypes and omits some of them. This table has 150,000 to 200,000 clones, approximately 80% appearing once. Looked up from germline, CDR1 is MNHEY and CDR2 is SVGAGI. This CDR3 is 15 amino acids long. Trimming cost V 0 bases and J 0 bases; bases outside gene matches: 2. Self-reported history from a screening survey and questionnaire set each donor's cohort. Exposed enrollees encountered a COVID-19 case at some point within 2 weeks before study entry. The chain combines TRBV6-5 with TRBJ2-7; the match to TRBD2 covers 7 bases. This sequence was found in a man aged 70 or older who had been exposed to COVID-19. Sequencing used PBMCs or T cells enriched from blood (not recorded which). CDR3 region: CASSYSRGSSYEQYF. The CDR3 DNA sequence: TGTGCCAGCAGTTACTCGCGCGGGAGCTCCTACGAGCAGTACTTC.